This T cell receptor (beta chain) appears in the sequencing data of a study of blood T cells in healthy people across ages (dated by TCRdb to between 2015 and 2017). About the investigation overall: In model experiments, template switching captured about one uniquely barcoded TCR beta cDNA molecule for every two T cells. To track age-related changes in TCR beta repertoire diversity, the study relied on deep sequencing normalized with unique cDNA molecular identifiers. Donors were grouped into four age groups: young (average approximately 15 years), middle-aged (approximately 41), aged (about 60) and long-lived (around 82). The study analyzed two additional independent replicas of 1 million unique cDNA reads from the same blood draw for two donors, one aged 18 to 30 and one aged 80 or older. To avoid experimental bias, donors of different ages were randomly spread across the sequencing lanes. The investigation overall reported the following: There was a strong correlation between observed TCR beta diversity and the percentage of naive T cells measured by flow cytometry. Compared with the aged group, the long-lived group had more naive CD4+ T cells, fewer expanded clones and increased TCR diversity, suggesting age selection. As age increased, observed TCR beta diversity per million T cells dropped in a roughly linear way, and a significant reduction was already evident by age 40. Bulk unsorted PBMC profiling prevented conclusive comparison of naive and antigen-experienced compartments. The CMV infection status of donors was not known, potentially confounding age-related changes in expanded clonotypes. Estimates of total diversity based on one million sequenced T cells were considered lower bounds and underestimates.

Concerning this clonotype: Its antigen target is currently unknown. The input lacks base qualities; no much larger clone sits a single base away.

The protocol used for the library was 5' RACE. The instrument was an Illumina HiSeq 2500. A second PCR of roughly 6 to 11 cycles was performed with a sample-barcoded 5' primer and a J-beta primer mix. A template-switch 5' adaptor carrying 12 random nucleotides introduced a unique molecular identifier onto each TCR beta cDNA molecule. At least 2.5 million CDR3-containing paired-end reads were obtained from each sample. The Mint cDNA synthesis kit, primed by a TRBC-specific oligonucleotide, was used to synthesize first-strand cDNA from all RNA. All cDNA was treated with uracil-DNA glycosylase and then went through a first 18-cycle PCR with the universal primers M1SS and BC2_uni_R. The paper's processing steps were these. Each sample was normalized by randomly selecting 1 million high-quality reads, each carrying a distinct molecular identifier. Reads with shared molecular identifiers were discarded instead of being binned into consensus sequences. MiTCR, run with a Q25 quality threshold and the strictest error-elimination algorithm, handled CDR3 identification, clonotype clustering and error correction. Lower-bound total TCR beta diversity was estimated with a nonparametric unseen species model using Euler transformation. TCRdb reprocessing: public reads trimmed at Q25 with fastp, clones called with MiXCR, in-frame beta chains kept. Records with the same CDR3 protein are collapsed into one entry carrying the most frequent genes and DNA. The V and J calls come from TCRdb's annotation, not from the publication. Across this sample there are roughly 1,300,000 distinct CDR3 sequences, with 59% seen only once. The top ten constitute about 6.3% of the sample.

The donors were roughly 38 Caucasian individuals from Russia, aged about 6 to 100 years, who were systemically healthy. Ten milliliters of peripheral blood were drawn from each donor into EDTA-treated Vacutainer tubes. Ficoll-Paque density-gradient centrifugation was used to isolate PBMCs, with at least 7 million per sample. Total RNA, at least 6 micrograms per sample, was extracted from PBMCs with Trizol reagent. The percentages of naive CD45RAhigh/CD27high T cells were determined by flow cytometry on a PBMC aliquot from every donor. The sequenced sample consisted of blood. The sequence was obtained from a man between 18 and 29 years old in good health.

The DNA sequence is TGTGCCAGCACCACCGACAGTAACTATGGCTACACCTTC. Translated, it gives CASTTDSNYGYTF. The V gene is TRBV6-6 and the J gene is TRBJ1-2; tentative D gene TRBD1, with 5 bases matching. Spanning cysteine to phenylalanine, the CDR3 consists of 13 amino acids. Left in the record is the CDR3 DNA by itself, 39 bases read in frame from the first base. As encoded in the germline V gene (reference sequence), CDR1 is MNHNY while CDR2 is SVGAGI. V drops 7 bases and J drops 1 base, leaving 10 bases in between.